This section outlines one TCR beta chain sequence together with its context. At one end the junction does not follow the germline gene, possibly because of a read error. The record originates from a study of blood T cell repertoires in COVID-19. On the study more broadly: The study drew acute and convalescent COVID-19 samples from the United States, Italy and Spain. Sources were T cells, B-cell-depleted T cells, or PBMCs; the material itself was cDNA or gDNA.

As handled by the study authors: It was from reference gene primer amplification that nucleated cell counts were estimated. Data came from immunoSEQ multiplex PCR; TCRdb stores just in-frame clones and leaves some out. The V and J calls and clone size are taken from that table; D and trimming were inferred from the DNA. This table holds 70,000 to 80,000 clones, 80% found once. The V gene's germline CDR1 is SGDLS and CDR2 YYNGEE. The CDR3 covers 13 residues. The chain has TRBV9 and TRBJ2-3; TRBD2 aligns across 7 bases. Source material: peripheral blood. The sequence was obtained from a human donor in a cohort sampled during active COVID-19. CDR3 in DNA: TGTGCCAGCAGGCGGGAGAGCACGGATACGCAGTATTTT. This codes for CASRRESTDTQYF. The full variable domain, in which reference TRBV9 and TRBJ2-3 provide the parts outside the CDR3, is DSGVTQTPKHLITATGQRVTLRCSPRSGDLSVYWYQQSLDQGLQFLIQYYNGEERAKGNILERFSAQQFPDLHSELNLSSLELGDSALYFCASRRESTDTQYFGPGTRLTVL.